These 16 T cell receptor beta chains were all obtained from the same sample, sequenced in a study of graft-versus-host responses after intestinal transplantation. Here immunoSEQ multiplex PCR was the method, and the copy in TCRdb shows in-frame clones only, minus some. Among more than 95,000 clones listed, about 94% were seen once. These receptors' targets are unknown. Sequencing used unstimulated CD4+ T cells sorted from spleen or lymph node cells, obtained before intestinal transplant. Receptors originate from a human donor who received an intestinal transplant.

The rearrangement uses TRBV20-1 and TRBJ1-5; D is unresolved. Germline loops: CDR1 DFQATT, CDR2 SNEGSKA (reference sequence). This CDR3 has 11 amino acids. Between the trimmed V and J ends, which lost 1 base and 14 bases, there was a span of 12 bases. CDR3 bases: TGCAGTGCTAGAGGACACAACGTCGAGCATTTT. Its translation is CSARGHNVEHF.

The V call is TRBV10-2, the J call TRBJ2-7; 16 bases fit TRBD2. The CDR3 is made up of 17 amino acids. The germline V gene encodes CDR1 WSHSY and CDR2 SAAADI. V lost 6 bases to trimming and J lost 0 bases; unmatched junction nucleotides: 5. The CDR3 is CASRPGTSGRASYEQYF. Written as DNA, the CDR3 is TGCGCCAGCAGACCCGGGACTAGCGGGAGGGCCTCCTACGAGCAGTACTTC.

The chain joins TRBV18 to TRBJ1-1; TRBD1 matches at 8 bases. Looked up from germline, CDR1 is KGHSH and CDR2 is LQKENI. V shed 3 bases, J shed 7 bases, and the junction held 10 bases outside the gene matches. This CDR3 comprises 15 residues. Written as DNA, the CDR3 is TGTGCCAGCTCACCCCGAACGGACAGGGCTATTGAAGCTTTCTTT. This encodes CASSPRTDRAIEAFF.

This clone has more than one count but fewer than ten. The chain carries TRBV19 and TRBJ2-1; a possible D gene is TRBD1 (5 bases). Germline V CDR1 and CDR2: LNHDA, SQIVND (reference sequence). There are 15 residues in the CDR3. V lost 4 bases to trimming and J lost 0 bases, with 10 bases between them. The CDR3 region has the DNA TGTGCCAGTAGTAAACAGGAGTCCTCCTACAATGAGCAGTTCTTC. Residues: CASSKQESSYNEQFF.

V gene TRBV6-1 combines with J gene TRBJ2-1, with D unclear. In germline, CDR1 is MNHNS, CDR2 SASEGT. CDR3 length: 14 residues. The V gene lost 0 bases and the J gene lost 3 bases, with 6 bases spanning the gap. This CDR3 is CASSEAANYNEQFF. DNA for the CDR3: TGTGCCAGCAGTGAAGCTGCTAACTACAATGAGCAGTTCTTC.

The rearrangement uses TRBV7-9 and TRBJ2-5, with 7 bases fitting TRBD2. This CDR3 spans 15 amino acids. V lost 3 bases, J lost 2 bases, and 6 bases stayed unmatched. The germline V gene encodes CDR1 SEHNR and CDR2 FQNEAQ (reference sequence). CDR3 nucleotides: TGTGCCAGCAGCTTGTCTAGCGGACGTCAAGAGACCCAGTACTTC. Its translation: CASSLSSGRQETQYF.

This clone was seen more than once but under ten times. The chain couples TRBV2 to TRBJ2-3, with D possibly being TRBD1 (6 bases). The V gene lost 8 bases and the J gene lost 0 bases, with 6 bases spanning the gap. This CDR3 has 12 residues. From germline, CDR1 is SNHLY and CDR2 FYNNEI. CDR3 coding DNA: TGTGCCAGCGACAGGAGCACAGATACGCAGTATTTT. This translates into CASDRSTDTQYF.

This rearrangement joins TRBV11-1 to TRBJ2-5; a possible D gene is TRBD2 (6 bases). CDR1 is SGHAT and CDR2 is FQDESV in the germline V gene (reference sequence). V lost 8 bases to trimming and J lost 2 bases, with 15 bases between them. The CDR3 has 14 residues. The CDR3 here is CASLGPGGQETQYF. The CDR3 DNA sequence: TGTGCCAGCCTAGGCCCTGGGGGGCAAGAGACCCAGTACTTC.

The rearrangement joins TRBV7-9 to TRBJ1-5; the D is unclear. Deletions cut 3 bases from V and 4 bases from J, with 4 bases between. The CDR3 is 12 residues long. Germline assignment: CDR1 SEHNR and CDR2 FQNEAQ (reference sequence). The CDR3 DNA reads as TGTGCCAGCAGCTTCGGTAATCAGCCCCAGCATTTT. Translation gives CASSFGNQPQHF.

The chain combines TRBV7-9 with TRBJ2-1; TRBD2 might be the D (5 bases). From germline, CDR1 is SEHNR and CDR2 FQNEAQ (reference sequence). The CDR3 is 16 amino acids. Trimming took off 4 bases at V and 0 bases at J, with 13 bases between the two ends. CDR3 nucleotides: TGTGCCAGCAGCTCCATCTTCGGGGACTCCTACAATGAGCAGTTCTTC. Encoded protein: CASSSIFGDSYNEQFF. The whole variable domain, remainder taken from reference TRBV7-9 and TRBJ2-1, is DTGVSQNPRHKITKRGQNVTFRCDPISEHNRLYWYRQTLGQGPEFLTYFQNEAQLEKSRLLSDRFSAERPKGSFSTLEIQRTEQGDSAMYLCASSSIFGDSYNEQFFGPGTRLTVL.

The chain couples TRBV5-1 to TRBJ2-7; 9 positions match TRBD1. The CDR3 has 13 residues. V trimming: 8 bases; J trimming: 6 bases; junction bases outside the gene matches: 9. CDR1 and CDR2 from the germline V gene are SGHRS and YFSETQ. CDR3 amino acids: CASSRDREGEQYF. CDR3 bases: TGCGCCAGTAGCCGGGACAGGGAGGGCGAGCAGTACTTC.

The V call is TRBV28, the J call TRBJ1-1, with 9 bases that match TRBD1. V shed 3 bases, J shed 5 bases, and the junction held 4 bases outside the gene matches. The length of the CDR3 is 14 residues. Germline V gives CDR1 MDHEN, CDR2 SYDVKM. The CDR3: CASSFGTGSTEAFF. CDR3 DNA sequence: TGTGCCAGCAGTTTCGGGACAGGGAGTACTGAAGCTTTCTTT.

The CDR3 DNA reads TGTGCCAGCTCACCACTGCGGACAGGGGATCTCGGCTATGGCTACACCTTC. It codes for CASSPLRTGDLGYGYTF. V is TRBV18 and J is TRBJ1-2; 9 bases fit TRBD1. V lost 1 base, J lost 4 bases, and 10 bases stayed unmatched. CDR1 and CDR2 from the germline V gene are KGHSH and LQKENI. The CDR3 totals 17 residues. Looking up the rest from reference TRBV18 and TRBJ1-2 gives the full variable domain: NAGVMQNPRHLVRRRGQEARLRCSPMKGHSHVYWYRQLPEEGLKFMVYLQKENIIDESGMPKERFSAEFPKEGPSILRIQQVVRGDSAAYFCASSPLRTGDLGYGYTFGSGTRLTVV.

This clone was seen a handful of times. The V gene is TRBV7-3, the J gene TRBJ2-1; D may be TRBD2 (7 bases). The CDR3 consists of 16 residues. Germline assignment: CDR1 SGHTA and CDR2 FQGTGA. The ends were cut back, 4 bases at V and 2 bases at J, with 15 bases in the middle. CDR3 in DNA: TGTGCCAGCAGCTCTAGGGGGGGCGCTACCTACAATGAGCAGTTCTTC. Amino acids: CASSSRGGATYNEQFF.

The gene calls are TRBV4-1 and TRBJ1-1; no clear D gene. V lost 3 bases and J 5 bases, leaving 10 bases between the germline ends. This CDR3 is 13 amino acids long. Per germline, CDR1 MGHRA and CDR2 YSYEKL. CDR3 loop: CASSQGRETEAFF. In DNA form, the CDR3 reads TGCGCCAGCAGCCAGGGGAGGGAAACTGAAGCTTTCTTT.

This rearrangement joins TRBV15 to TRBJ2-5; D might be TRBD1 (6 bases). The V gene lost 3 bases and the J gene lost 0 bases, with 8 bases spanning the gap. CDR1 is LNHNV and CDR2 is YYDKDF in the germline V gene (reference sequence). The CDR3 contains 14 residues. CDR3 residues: CATSSGQNQETQYF. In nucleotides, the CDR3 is TGTGCCACCAGCAGCGGACAGAACCAAGAGACCCAGTACTTC.